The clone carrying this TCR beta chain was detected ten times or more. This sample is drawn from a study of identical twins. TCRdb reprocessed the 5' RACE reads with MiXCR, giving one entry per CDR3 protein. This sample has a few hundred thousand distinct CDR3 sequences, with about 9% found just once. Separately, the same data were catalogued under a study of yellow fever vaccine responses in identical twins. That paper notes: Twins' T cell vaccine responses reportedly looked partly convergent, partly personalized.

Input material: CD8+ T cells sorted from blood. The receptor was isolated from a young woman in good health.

The CDR3 DNA is TGTGCCAGCAGTACCACAGGGGCTTATCAGCCCCAGCATTTT. Its translation is CASSTTGAYQPQHF. V gene TRBV6-1 combines with J gene TRBJ1-5, with TRBD1 matching over 7 bases. Germline-derived CDR1 and CDR2 are MNHNS and SASEGT. V lost 5 bases and J lost 5; bases outside the gene matches: 6. This CDR3 is 14 amino acids long.